This T cell receptor beta chain was recovered during a study of shared clonotypes between healthy human individuals. Comments on this clone: Distinct nucleotide sequences in the sample also encode this CDR3.

Per germline, CDR1 MNHEY and CDR2 SVGAGI. The CDR3 totals 14 residues. V was trimmed by 2 bases and J by 1 base, leaving 9 bases between them. This table comes from immunoSEQ multiplex PCR, and its TCRdb copy is limited to in-frame clones, with some not included. The sample lists just over 2,000,000 clones; approximately 95% were seen once. CD45RO-negative, CCR7-positively selected cells formed the naive CD8 fraction, excluding terminally differentiated effector memory CD45RA+ cells. The clonotype was recovered from a young man in good health. The chain links TRBV6-5 to TRBJ2-7, with D possibly TRBD1 on 5 matching bases. Sequencing was done on a sample of naive CD8+ T cells sorted from blood. The CDR3 loop is CASSYGSGSYEQYF. The CDR3 DNA reads TGTGCCAGCAGTTACGGGTCAGGGTCCTACGAGCAGTACTTC.